The T cell receptor (beta chain) described here comes from a study of T cells after yellow fever vaccination (dated by TCRdb to 2018 to 2020). In the study overall: The SMART-Seq v4 Ultra Low Input RNA kit was used to prepare libraries from fractions with low cell numbers. The cohort comprised two healthy male donors, one aged 18 to 29 and one aged 30 to 40 years. Blood samples were taken at several timepoints before and after primary and secondary immunization, and bulk PBMC replicates and cell subsets were isolated. To follow T-cell clones before and after both primary and booster YFV17D yellow fever vaccination, bulk TCR alpha and beta repertoires underwent longitudinal sequencing.

The label giving this sample's treatment or condition can be read as: live attenuated yellow fever vaccine strain. At every blood-draw timepoint, two biological replicates of bulk PBMCs were collected. PBMCs were isolated from peripheral blood using a standard Ficoll-Paque protocol. RNA was extracted with TriZol from bulk PBMCs, CD4 and CD8 fractions, and dextramer-positive and dextramer-negative fractions. The germline V gene encodes CDR1 SGHRS and CDR2 YFSETQ. V is shortened by 6 bases, J by 0 bases, and the region joining them spans 12 bases. The CDR3 spans 15 residues, from the cysteine through the phenylalanine. Left in the record is the CDR3 DNA by itself, 45 bases read in frame from the first base. This clonotype was counted a few times. What antigen it recognizes has not been identified. No much larger clone is present one base from it, and per-base qualities are unavailable. The paper as a whole reports these results and caveats: Only a couple of donors were included in the study, so the extent to which the findings can be generalized is limited. Compared with the primary T-cell response, the secondary T-cell response was weaker but faster, peaking on day 5 rather than day 15. FACS-sorted repertoires could contain abundant contaminating clonotypes from the bulk population, so computational filtering was required. After the booster, most clones that had expanded after primary vaccination were detected again (approximately 96% of CD4 and 70% to 90% of CD8), suggesting broad maintenance of memory. A small share of clonotypes occurred in both CD4 and CD8 compartments, likely arising from convergent recombination.

Synthesis of TCR cDNA relied on 5'RACE template switching, a step that introduced a universal primer site along with unique molecular identifiers. Priming for cDNA synthesis came from both the TCR alpha and TCR beta constant segments. Two PCR steps were used to amplify libraries, with sample barcodes and sequencing adapters being added in the second step. Libraries were sequenced on Illumina HiSeq 2500 (2x100 bp) or NovaSeq (2x150 bp). In the authors' own workflow: Demultiplexing of reads and collapsing into UMI consensus sequences were performed with MIGEC, and V(D)J alignment was carried out with MiXCR. Clonotypes responding to the vaccine were identified with edgeR on replicate PBMC samples, with the criteria of FDR below 0.01 and a log2 fold change above 5 up to day 15. Bulk clonotypes were assigned CD4 or CD8 identity according to which sequenced CD4 or CD8 repertoire held them at higher abundance. The public reads were reprocessed in TCRdb via fastp at Q25 and MiXCR, keeping in-frame beta chains. Every entry covers one CDR3 protein and lists the most common genes and DNA from its rows. TCRdb, rather than the study authors, made the V and J calls. Across this sample there are a few hundred thousand distinct CDR3 sequences, with about 15% seen only once. The ten largest clones represent 15% to 20% of the sample.

This TCR derives from a man between 18 and 29 years old who received the YFV17D yellow fever vaccine. This chain joins TRBV5-1 to TRBJ2-2, with TRBD2 as a weak D call on 6 bases. The input for sequencing was PBMCs, taken less than 6 days after the first yellow fever vaccination. The nucleotide sequence reads TGCGCCAGCAAAACCGGGACTTCGAACACCGGGGAGCTGTTTTTT. The encoded protein is CASKTGTSNTGELFF.